This T cell receptor beta chain was captured by sequencing in a study of regulatory T cells in long-lasting Graves disease. The time point: newly diagnosed GD, antithyroid drugs for less than 3 months. Extracted RNA from PBMCs served as the source of the TCR library. The length of the CDR3 is 15 residues. Germline assignment: CDR1 LGHDT and CDR2 YNNKEL (reference sequence). V lost 4 bases, J lost 0 bases, and 13 bases lay in between. Combining iRepertoire HTBI primers with Arm-PCR of CDR3 regions, the authors built TCR beta libraries. MiXCR was run by TCRdb on the multiplex PCR reads, yielding one entry per CDR3 protein. The sample consists of under 400,000 distinct CDR3 sequences, approximately 15% of them appearing once. The same sample was also studied in work on T cells in Graves' hyperthyroidism and ophthalmopathy. Turning to that study: Most thyroid-expanded clonotypes above 0.001 were also found in blood.

The source material was peripheral blood mononuclear cells (PBMCs), sampled at new diagnosis, from a patient treated with antithyroid drugs. The sequence was obtained from a man aged 35 to 55 with Graves disease. The chain carries TRBV3-1 and TRBJ2-7; D may be TRBD2 (7 bases). CDR3 bases: TGTGCCAGCAGCCGACGGGGGGCAAGCTCCTACGAGCAGTACTTC. Protein: CASSRRGASSYEQYF.